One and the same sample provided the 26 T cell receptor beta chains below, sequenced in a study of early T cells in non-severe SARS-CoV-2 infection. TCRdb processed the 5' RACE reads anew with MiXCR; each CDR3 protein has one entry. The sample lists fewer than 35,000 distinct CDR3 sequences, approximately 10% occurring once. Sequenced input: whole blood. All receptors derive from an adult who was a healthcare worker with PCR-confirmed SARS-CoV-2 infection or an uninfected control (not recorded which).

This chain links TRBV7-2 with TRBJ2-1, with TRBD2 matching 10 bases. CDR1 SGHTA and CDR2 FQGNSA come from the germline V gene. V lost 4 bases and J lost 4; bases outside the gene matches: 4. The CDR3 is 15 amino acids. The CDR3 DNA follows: TGTGCCAGCAGCTCACGGACTAGCGGATACAATGAGCAGTTCTTC. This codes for CASSSRTSGYNEQFF.

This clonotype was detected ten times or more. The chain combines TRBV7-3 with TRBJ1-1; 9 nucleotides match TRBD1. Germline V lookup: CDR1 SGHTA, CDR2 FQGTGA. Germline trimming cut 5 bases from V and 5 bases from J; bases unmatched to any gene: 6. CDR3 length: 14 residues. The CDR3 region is CASSLMGTGTEAFF. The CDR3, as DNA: TGTGCCAGCAGCCTTATGGGGACAGGGACTGAAGCTTTCTTT.

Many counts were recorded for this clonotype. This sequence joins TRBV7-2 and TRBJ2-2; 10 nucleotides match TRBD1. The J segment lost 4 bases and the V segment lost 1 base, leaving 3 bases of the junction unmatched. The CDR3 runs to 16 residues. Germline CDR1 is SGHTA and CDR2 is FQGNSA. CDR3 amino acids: CASSLGTGGGTGELFF. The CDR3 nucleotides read TGTGCCAGCAGCTTAGGGACAGGGGGAGGCACCGGGGAGCTGTTTTTT.

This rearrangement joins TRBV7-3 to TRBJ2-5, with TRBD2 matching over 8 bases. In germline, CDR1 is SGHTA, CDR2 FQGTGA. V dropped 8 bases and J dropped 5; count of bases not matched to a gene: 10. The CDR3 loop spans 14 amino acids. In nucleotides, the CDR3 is TGTGCCAGCTCCGCGGGACTAGGGGTTGAGACCCAGTACTTC. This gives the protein CASSAGLGVETQYF.

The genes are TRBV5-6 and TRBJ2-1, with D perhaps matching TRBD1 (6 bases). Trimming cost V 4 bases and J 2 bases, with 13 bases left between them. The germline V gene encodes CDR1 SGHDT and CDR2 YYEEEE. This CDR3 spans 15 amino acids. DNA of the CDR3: TGTGCCAGCAGCGGAACAGGGATTACCTACAATGAGCAGTTCTTC. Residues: CASSGTGITYNEQFF.

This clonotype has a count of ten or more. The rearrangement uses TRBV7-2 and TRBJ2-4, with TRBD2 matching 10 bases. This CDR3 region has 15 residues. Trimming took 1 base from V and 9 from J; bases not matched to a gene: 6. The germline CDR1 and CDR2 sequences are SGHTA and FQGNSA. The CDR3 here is CASSLVLAGGGIQYF. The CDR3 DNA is TGTGCCAGCAGCTTAGTTTTAGCGGGGGGTGGCATTCAGTACTTC.

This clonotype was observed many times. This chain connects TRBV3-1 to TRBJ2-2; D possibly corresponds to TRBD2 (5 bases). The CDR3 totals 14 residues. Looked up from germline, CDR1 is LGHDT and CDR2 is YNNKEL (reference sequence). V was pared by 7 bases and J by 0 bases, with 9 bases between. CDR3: CASNLATNTGELFF. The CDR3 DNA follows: TGTGCCAGCAACCTAGCCACGAACACCGGGGAGCTGTTTTTT.

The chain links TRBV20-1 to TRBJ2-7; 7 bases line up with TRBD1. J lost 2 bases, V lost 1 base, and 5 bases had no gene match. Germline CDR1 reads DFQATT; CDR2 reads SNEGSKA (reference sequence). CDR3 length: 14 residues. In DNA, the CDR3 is TGCAGTGCTAGAGGAGGGGGCTACACCTACGAGCAGTACTTC. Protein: CSARGGGYTYEQYF.

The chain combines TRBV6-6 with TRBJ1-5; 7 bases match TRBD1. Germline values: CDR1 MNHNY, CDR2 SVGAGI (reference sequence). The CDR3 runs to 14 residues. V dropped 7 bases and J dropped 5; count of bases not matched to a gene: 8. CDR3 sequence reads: CASTSGTDDQPQHF. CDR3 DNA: TGTGCCAGCACTTCCGGGACAGATGATCAGCCCCAGCATTTT.

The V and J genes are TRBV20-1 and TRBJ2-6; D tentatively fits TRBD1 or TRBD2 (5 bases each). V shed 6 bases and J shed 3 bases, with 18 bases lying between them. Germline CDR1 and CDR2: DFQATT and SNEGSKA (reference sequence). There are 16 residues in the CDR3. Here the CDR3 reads CSAPSGPVVGANVLTF. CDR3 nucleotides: TGCAGTGCCCCCTCGGGGCCGGTGGTTGGGGCCAACGTCCTGACTTTC.

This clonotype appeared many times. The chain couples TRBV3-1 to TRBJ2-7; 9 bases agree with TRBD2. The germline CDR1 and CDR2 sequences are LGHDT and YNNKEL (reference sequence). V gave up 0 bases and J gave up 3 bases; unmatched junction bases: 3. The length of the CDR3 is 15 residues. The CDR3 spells CASSQEPSGVYEQYF. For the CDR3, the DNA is TGTGCCAGCAGCCAAGAGCCTAGCGGGGTCTACGAGCAGTACTTC.

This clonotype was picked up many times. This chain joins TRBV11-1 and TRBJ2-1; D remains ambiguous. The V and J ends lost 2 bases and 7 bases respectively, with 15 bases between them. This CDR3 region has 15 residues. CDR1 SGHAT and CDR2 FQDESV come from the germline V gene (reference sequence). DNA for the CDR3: TGTGCCAGCAGCTTACTTTTGAACACGAGAAATGAGCAGTTCTTC. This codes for CASSLLLNTRNEQFF.

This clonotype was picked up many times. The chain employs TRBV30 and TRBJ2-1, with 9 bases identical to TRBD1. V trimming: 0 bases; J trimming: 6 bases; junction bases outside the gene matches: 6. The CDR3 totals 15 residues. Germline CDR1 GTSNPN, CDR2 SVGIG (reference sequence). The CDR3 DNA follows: TGTGCCTGGAGTGTCGGTGGGACAGGGATCAATGAGCAGTTCTTC. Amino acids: CAWSVGGTGINEQFF.

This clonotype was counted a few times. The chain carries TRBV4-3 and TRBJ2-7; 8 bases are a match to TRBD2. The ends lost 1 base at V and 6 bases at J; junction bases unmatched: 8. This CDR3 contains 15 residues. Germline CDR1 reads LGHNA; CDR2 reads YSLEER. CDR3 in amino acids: CASSQGGGLLGEQYF. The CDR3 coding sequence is TGCGCCAGCAGCCAAGGCGGGGGGTTGTTAGGCGAGCAGTACTTC.

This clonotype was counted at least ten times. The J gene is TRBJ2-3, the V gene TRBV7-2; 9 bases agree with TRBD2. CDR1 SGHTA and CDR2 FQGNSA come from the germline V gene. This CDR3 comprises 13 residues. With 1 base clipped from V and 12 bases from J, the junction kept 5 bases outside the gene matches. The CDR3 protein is CASSLGGGAPQYF. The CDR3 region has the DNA TGTGCCAGCAGCTTAGGCGGGGGGGCCCCCCAGTATTTT. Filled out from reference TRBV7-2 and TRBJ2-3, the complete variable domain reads GAGVSQSPSNKVTEKGKDVELRCDPISGHTALYWYRQSLGQGLEFLIYFQGNSAPDKSGLPSDRFSAERTGGSVSTLTIQRTQQEDSAVYLCASSLGGGAPQYFGPGTRLTVL.

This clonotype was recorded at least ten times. For the CDR3, the DNA is TGTGCCAGCAGCACGATTAGCGGGGGAACCTCCTACGAGCAGTACTTC. It codes for CASSTISGGTSYEQYF. The chain has TRBV5-5 and TRBJ2-7, with 9 bases that match TRBD2. V lost 4 bases, J lost 0 bases, and 8 bases stayed unmatched. CDR1 is SGHKS, CDR2 YYEKEE, per germline (reference sequence). This CDR3 has 16 amino acids. Full variable domain (remainder filled in from reference TRBV5-5 and TRBJ2-7): DAGVTQSPTHLIKTRGQQVTLRCSPISGHKSVSWYQQVLGQGPQFIFQYYEKEERGRGNFPDRFSARQFPNYSSELNVNALLLGDSALYLCASSTISGGTSYEQYFGPGTRLTVT.

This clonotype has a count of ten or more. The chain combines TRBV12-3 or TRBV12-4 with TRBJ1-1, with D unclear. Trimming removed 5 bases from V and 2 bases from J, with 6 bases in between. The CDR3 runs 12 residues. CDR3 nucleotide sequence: TGTGCCAGCAGTCCGTATAACACTGAAGCTTTCTTT. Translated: CASSPYNTEAFF.

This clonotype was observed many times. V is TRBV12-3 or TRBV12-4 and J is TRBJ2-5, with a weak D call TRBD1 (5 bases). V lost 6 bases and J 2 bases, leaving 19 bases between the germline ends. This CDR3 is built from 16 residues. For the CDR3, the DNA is TGTGCCAGCAGCCACAAGGGGCAAGGCATTCAAGAGACCCAGTACTTC. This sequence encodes CASSHKGQGIQETQYF.

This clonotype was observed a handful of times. The CDR3 here is CASSPRTASYEQYF. Written as DNA, the CDR3 is TGTGCCAGCAGCCCAAGGACCGCGTCCTACGAGCAGTACTTC. J is TRBJ2-7 and V is TRBV12-3 or TRBV12-4; D unresolved. V dropped 6 bases and J dropped 1 base, with 13 bases sitting between them. The CDR3 is made up of 14 amino acids.

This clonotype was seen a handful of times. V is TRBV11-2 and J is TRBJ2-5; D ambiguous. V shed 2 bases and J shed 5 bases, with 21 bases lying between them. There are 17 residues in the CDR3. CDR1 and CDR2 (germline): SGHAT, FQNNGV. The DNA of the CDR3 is TGTGCCAGCAGCTTAATCGCAGGCTATAGTATTTCGGAGACCCAGTACTTC. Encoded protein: CASSLIAGYSISETQYF.

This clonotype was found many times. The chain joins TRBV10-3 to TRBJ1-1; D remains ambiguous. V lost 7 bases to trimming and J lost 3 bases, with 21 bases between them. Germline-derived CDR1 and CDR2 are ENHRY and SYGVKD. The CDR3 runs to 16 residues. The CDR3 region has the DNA TGTGCCATCACCGAGTGGTTCGGTGCCGCGGACACTGAAGCTTTCTTT. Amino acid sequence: CAITEWFGAADTEAFF.

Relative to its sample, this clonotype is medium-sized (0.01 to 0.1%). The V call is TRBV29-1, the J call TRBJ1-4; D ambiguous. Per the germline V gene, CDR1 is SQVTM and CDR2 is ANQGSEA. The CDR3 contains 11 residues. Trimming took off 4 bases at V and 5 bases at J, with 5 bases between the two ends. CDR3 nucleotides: TGCAGCGTTGTTGAGAATGAAAAACTGTTTTTT. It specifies CSVVENEKLFF.

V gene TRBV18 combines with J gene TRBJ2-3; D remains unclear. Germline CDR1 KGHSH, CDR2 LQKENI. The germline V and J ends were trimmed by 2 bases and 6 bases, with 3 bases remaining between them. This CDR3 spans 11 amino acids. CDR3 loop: CASSPEDTQYF. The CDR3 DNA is TGTGCCAGCTCACCAGAGGATACGCAGTATTTT. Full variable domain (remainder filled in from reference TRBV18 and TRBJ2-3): NAGVMQNPRHLVRRRGQEARLRCSPMKGHSHVYWYRQLPEEGLKFMVYLQKENIIDESGMPKERFSAEFPKEGPSILRIQQVVRGDSAAYFCASSPEDTQYFGPGTRLTVL.

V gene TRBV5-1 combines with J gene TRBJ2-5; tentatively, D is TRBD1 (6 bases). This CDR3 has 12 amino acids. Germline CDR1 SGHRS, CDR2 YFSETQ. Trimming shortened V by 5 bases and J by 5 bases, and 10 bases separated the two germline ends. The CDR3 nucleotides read TGCGCCAGCAGAGACAGGACGGAGACCCAGTACTTC. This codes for CASRDRTETQYF.

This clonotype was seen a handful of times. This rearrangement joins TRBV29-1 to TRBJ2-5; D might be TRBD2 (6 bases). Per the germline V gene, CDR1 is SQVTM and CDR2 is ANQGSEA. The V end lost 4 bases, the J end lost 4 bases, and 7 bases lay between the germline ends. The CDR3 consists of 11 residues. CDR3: CSVVGGETQYF. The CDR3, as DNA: TGCAGCGTTGTCGGGGGAGAGACCCAGTACTTC.

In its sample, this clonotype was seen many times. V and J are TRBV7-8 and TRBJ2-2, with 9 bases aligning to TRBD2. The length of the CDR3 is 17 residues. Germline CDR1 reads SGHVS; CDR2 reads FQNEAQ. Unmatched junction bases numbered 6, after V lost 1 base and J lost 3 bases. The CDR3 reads CASSLVGSGGDTGELFF. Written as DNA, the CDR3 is TGTGCCAGCAGCTTAGTGGGTAGCGGGGGTGACACCGGGGAGCTGTTTTTT. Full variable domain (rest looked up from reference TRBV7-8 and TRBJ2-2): GAGVSQSPRYKVAKRGQDVALRCDPISGHVSLFWYQQALGQGPEFLTYFQNEAQLDKSGLPSDRFFAERPEGSVSTLKIQRTQQEDSAVYLCASSLVGSGGDTGELFFGEGSRLTVL.